These 20 T cell receptor beta chains came from one sample sequenced in a study of T cell responses to AZD1222 COVID-19 vaccine (dated by TCRdb to the early 2020s). Reading the label with the study, this specimen's time point is: about 28 days (+/-7) after the second vaccine dose. The library was prepared using the immunoSEQ multiplex PCR assay. The immuneACCESS repertoire file appears here via TCRdb, limited to in-frame rearrangements. These files lack a portion of the clones; in checked studies, under half of the deficit traces to unresolved V genes, and the cause of the others is not known. The sample table shows some 53,000 clones, and about 87% are seen once. The ten largest clonotypes hold approximately 2.6% of the sample. The specimen comprised peripheral blood, sampled 28 days after the second AZD1222 dose. Receptor source: an adult who received the AZD1222 COVID-19 vaccine.

This chain joins TRBV5-1 and TRBJ2-5; 12 positions match TRBD1. Germline lookup yields CDR1 SGHRS and CDR2 YFSETQ. V lost 4 bases, J lost 5 bases, and 9 bases stayed unmatched. The CDR3 loop spans 16 amino acids. The CDR3 bases are TGCGCCAGCAGCCCAACCGGGACAGGGGGCGAGGAGACCCAGTACTTC. Amino acids: CASSPTGTGGEETQYF. Complete variable domain (other parts from reference TRBV5-1 and TRBJ2-5): KAGVTQTPRYLIKTRGQQVTLSCSPISGHRSVSWYQQTPGQGLQFLFEYFSETQRNKGNFPGRFSGRQFSNSRSEMNVSTLELGDSALYLCASSPTGTGGEETQYFGPGTRLLVL.

This rearrangement joins TRBV28 to TRBJ2-6; no firm D call. Germline values: CDR1 MDHEN, CDR2 SYDVKM. V shed 5 bases and J shed 3 bases, with 11 bases lying between them. The CDR3 spans 15 residues. The CDR3 here is CASSALRSGANVLTF. CDR3 DNA: TGTGCCAGCAGTGCTCTAAGGAGTGGGGCCAACGTCCTGACTTTC.

This clone was seen more than once but under ten times. This sequence joins TRBV5-4 and TRBJ2-3; 7 nucleotides agree with TRBD2. V lost 0 bases to trimming and J lost 0 bases; unmatched junction nucleotides: 7. CDR1 and CDR2 from the germline V gene are SGHNT and YYREEE (reference sequence). CDR3 length equals 17 residues. CDR3: CASSLAGWGGSTDTQYF. The CDR3 nucleotides read TGTGCCAGCAGCTTGGCCGGATGGGGGGGAAGCACAGATACGCAGTATTTT.

This clone was seen more than once but under ten times. The rearrangement uses TRBV3-1 (or the pseudogene TRBV3-2) and TRBJ2-6; D uncertain. V lost 0 bases to trimming and J lost 4 bases, with 10 bases between them. Germline CDR1 and CDR2: LGHDT and YNNKEL (reference sequence). This CDR3 is built from 16 residues. The CDR3 DNA is TGTGCCAGCAGCCAAGAGGTACCCTCCGGGGCCAACGTCCTGACTTTC. This sequence encodes CASSQEVPSGANVLTF.

The gene calls are TRBV5-4 and TRBJ2-5; 7 bases are a match to TRBD1. Trimming removed 4 bases from V and 2 bases from J; junction bases left unmatched: 5. CDR3 length equals 14 residues. CDR1 and CDR2 from the germline V gene are SGHNT and YYREEE (reference sequence). CDR3 region: CASSPGTVQETQYF. DNA for the CDR3: TGTGCCAGCAGCCCCGGGACAGTTCAAGAGACCCAGTACTTC.

The chain carries TRBV4-2 and TRBJ1-2, with 8 bases identical to TRBD1. Germline V gives CDR1 LGHNA, CDR2 YNFKEQ. The trim removed 6 bases at V and 4 bases at J, leaving 13 bases unmatched. CDR3 size: 16 residues. CDR3 region: CASSFIPGQAGYGYTF. The CDR3, as DNA: TGTGCCAGCAGTTTCATTCCGGGACAGGCTGGCTATGGCTACACCTTC.

This clone was seen only once. The CDR3 here is CSAREPPLHF. The CDR3 coding sequence is TGCAGTGCTAGAGAACCACCCCTCCACTTT. This chain joins TRBV20-1 and TRBJ1-6, with D unclear. There are 10 residues in the CDR3. The ends were cut back, 0 bases at V and 11 bases at J, with 2 bases in the middle. From germline, CDR1 is DFQATT and CDR2 SNEGSKA (reference sequence).

The chain links TRBV3-1 (or the pseudogene TRBV3-2) to TRBJ2-7; D might be TRBD1 (7 bases). Trimming removed 4 bases at V and 7 bases at J, with 8 bases between. This CDR3 contains 11 residues. Germline CDR1 reads LGHDT; CDR2 reads YNNKEL (reference sequence). CDR3 sequence reads: CASSPGGEQYF. CDR3 nucleotides: TGTGCCAGCAGCCCAGGGGGGGAGCAGTACTTC.

A remark on this clone: The junction does not match germline at one end; this may be a read error. CDR3 DNA sequence: TGCCCTCAGACCCAGGGAGACTATGGCTACACCTTC. This codes for CPQTQGDYGYTF. The J gene is TRBJ1-2, the V gene TRBV7-7, with TRBD1 as a possible D gene (5 bases). The CDR3 consists of 12 residues. Germline loops: CDR1 SSHAT, CDR2 FNYEAQ (reference sequence). The full variable domain, its missing parts supplied by reference TRBV7-7 and TRBJ1-2, is GAGVSQSPRYKVTKRGQDVTLRCDPISSHATLYWYQQALGQGPEFLTYFNYEAQPDKSGLPSDRFSAERPEGSISTLTIQRTEQRDSAMYRCPQTQGDYGYTFGSGTRLTVV.

This rearrangement joins TRBV7-8 to TRBJ2-1, with 8 bases fitting TRBD2. V was pared by 4 bases and J by 6 bases, with 8 bases of the junction left unmatched. Germline V gene data show CDR1 as SGHVS and CDR2 as FQNEAQ. The CDR3 totals 15 residues. The CDR3 is CASSSTSAFSNEQFF. The CDR3 nucleotides are TGTGCCAGCAGCTCGACTAGCGCTTTTTCCAATGAGCAGTTCTTC.

The chain uses TRBV12-3 or TRBV12-4 and TRBJ1-1, with D uncertain. V lost 5 bases, J lost 1 base, and 8 bases lay in between. This CDR3 is 13 amino acids long. The CDR3 DNA is TGTGCCAGCAGTAGGACGGCGAACACTGAAGCTTTCTTT. It is translated as CASSRTANTEAFF.

The CDR3, as DNA: TGCGCCAGCAGCTCGACGACAGGGGTGCCTGAAGCTTTCTTT. It is translated as CASSSTTGVPEAFF. The gene calls are TRBV5-1 and TRBJ1-1, with TRBD1 matching 8 bases. The germline gives CDR1 SGHRS, CDR2 YFSETQ. The CDR3 extends over 14 amino acids. Trimming removed 3 bases from V and 6 bases from J; junction bases left unmatched: 7.

This clone came up once. The genes are TRBV28 and TRBJ1-2, with 7 positions matching TRBD1. Per germline, CDR1 MDHEN and CDR2 SYDVKM. The CDR3 contains 15 residues. The ends lost 5 bases at V and 5 bases at J; junction bases unmatched: 11. The CDR3 reads CASSPPLEGAYGYTF. As DNA, the CDR3 is TGTGCCAGCAGTCCCCCGCTAGAGGGGGCGTATGGCTACACCTTC.

The chain couples TRBV25-1 to TRBJ2-1; D is possibly TRBD1 or TRBD2 (6 bases each). Germline CDR1 is MGHDK and CDR2 is SYGVNS. The V end was cut by 10 bases, the J end by 3 bases, with 16 bases between. This CDR3 has 14 amino acids. The CDR3 sequence is CATHGRGVYNEQFF. DNA for the CDR3: TGTGCCACCCACGGTAGGGGGGTCTACAATGAGCAGTTCTTC. Together with reference TRBV25-1 and TRBJ2-1, the CDR3 gives the full variable domain: EADIYQTPRYLVIGTGKKITLECSQTMGHDKMYWYQQDPGMELHLIHYSYGVNSTEKGDLSSESTVSRIRTEHFPLTLESARPSHTSQYLCATHGRGVYNEQFFGPGTRLTVL.

V gene TRBV3-1 (or the pseudogene TRBV3-2) combines with J gene TRBJ1-2; TRBD1 might be the D (5 bases). The V gene's germline CDR1 is LGHDT and CDR2 YNNKEL (reference sequence). CDR3 size: 15 residues. V dropped 4 bases and J dropped 5 bases, with 17 bases sitting between them. The CDR3 here is CASSPPVQDAYGYTF. As DNA, the CDR3 is TGTGCCAGCAGCCCTCCGGTACAGGATGCTTATGGCTACACCTTC.

J is TRBJ2-1 and V is TRBV11-1, with D possibly being TRBD1 (5 bases). V lost 5 bases and J 1 base, leaving 12 bases between the germline ends. Germline V gives CDR1 SGHAT, CDR2 FQDESV (reference sequence). There are 15 residues in the CDR3. CDR3 sequence (DNA): TGTGCCAGCAGCGCTAGGGGTTGGTCCTACAATGAGCAGTTCTTC. Encoded protein: CASSARGWSYNEQFF.

The chain has TRBV28 and TRBJ2-2; possible D gene TRBD1, 6 bases. This CDR3 region has 15 residues. CDR1 and CDR2 (germline): MDHEN, SYDVKM. V dropped 4 bases and J dropped 5 bases, with 14 bases sitting between them. The CDR3 DNA reads as TGTGCCAGCAGTTCCGACAGGCCGGGAACCGGGGAGCTGTTTTTT. It codes for CASSSDRPGTGELFF.

This rearrangement joins TRBV2 to TRBJ2-7, with D unclear. V lost 9 bases, J lost 0 bases, and 6 bases lay in between. This CDR3 region has 11 residues. CDR1 SNHLY and CDR2 FYNNEI come from the germline V gene. The CDR3 sequence is CASRFSYEQYF. The DNA for the CDR3 is TGTGCCAGTCGATTCTCCTACGAGCAGTACTTC.

The V and J genes are TRBV7-8 and TRBJ2-2, with TRBD1 as a possible D gene (6 bases). The CDR3 runs to 15 residues. The ends were cut back, 0 bases at V and 5 bases at J, with 10 bases in the middle. CDR1 is SGHVS, CDR2 FQNEAQ, per germline. CDR3 region: CASSLARGPTGELFF. In DNA, the CDR3 is TGTGCCAGCAGCTTAGCCAGGGGTCCTACCGGGGAGCTGTTTTTT. Together with reference TRBV7-8 and TRBJ2-2, the CDR3 gives the full variable domain: GAGVSQSPRYKVAKRGQDVALRCDPISGHVSLFWYQQALGQGPEFLTYFQNEAQLDKSGLPSDRFFAERPEGSVSTLKIQRTQQEDSAVYLCASSLARGPTGELFFGEGSRLTVL.

DNA of the CDR3: TGTGCCAGCTTAGAGGTAGCGGGAGTCACCGGGGAGCTGTTTTTT. Residues: CASLEVAGVTGELFF. The chain couples TRBV6-5 to TRBJ2-2; 9 nucleotides line up with TRBD2. The J segment lost 4 bases and the V segment lost 8 bases, leaving 8 bases of the junction unmatched. The CDR3 totals 15 residues. Germline values: CDR1 MNHEY, CDR2 SVGAGI.